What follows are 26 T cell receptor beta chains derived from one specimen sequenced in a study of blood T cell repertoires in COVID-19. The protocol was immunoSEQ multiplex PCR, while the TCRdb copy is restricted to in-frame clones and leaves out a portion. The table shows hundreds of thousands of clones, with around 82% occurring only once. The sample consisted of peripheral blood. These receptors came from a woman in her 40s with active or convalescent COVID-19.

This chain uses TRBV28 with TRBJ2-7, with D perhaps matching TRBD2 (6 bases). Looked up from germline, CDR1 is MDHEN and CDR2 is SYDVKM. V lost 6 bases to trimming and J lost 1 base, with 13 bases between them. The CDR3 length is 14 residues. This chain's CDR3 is CASREGSGSYEQYF. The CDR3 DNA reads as TGTGCCAGCAGGGAGGGTAGCGGATCCTACGAGCAGTACTTC.

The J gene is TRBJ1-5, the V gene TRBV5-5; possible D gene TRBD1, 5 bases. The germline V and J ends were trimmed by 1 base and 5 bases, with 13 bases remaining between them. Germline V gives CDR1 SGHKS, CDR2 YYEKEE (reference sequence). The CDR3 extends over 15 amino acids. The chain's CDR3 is CASSLQGYDHQPQHF. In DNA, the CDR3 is TGTGCCAGCAGCTTGCAGGGTTATGATCATCAGCCCCAGCATTTT. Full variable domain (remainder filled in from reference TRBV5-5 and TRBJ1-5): DAGVTQSPTHLIKTRGQQVTLRCSPISGHKSVSWYQQVLGQGPQFIFQYYEKEERGRGNFPDRFSARQFPNYSSELNVNALLLGDSALYLCASSLQGYDHQPQHFGDGTRLSIL.

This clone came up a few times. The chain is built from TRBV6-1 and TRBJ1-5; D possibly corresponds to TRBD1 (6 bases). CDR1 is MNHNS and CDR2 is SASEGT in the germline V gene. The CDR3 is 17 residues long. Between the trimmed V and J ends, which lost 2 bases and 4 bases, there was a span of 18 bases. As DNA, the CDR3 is TGTGCCAGCAGTGAATTGGGGGCAAGGCGGGAGAATCAGCCCCAGCATTTT. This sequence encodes CASSELGARRENQPQHF.

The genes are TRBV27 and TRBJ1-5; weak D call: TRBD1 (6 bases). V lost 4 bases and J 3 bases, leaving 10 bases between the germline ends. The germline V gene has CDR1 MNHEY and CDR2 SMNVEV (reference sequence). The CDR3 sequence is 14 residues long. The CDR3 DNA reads TGTGCCAGCAGTTCCTACAGGGACAATCAGCCCCAGCATTTT. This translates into CASSSYRDNQPQHF.

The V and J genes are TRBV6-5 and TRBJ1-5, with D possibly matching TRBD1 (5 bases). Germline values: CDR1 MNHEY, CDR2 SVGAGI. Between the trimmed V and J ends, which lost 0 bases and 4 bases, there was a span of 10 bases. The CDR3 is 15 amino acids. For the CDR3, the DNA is TGTGCCAGCAGTTACTCGGTCAGGGTAAATCAGCCCCAGCATTTT. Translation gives CASSYSVRVNQPQHF.

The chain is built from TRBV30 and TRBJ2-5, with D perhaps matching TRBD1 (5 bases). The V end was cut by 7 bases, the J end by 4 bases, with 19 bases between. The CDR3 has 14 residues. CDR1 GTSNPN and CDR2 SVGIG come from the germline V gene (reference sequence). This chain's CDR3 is CASRAGPLGETQYF. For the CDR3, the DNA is TGTGCCTCCAGAGCAGGGCCCCTGGGAGAGACCCAGTACTTC.

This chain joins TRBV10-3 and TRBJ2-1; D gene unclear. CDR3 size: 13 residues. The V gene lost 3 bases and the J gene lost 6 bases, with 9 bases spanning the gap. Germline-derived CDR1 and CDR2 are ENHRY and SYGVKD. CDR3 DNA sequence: TGTGCCATCAGTGAATTGTCTACCAATGAGCAGTTCTTC. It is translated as CAISELSTNEQFF.

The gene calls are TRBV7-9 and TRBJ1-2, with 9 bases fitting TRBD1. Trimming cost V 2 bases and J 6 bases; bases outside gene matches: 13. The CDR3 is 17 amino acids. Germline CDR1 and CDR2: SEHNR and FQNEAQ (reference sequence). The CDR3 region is CASSLIPQGAGKDGYTF. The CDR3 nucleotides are TGTGCCAGCAGCTTAATCCCACAGGGGGCGGGTAAGGATGGCTACACCTTC.

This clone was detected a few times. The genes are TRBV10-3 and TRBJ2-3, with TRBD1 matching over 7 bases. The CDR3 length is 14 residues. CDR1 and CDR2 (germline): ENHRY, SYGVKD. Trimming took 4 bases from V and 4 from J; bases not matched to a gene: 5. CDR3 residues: CAISAGQEADTQYF. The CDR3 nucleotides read TGTGCCATCAGTGCAGGACAGGAGGCAGATACGCAGTATTTT.

The DNA for the CDR3 is TGTGCCAGCAGCCCACAGGGAAACTATGGCTACACCTTC. This encodes CASSPQGNYGYTF. This sequence joins TRBV7-3 and TRBJ1-2; D perhaps matches TRBD1 (6 bases). With 5 bases removed from V and 2 bases from J, the gap between germline ends came to 9 bases. The V gene's germline CDR1 is SGHTA and CDR2 FQGTGA. The CDR3 covers 13 residues.

The CDR3 DNA follows: TGTGCCAGCAGCGGGTGGAACTTAGACACCGGGGAGCTGTTTTTT. Its protein is CASSGWNLDTGELFF. This chain links TRBV28 with TRBJ2-2, with D uncertain. Trimming pared 6 bases from V and 3 bases from J, leaving 14 bases between. The CDR3 is 15 amino acids. In germline, CDR1 is MDHEN, CDR2 SYDVKM.

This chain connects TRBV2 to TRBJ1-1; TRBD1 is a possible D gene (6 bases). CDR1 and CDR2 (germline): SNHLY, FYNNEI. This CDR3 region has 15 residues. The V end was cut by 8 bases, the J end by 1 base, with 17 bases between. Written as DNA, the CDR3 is TGTGCCAGCCACCTTCCGGGACATCGGAACACTGAAGCTTTCTTT. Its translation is CASHLPGHRNTEAFF.

CDR3 amino acids: CASSLGQRYGYTF. The CDR3 nucleotides are TGTGCCAGCAGCCTGGGACAGCGATATGGCTACACCTTC. The chain is built from TRBV7-2 and TRBJ1-2, with 7 nucleotides matching TRBD1. The ends lost 5 bases at V and 5 bases at J; junction bases unmatched: 5. The CDR3 spans 13 residues. From germline, CDR1 is SGHTA and CDR2 FQGNSA.

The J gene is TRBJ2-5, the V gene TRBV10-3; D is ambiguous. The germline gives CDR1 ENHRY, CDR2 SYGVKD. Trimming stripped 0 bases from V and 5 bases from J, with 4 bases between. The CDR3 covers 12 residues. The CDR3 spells CAISESRETQYF. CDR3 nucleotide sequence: TGTGCCATCAGTGAGTCACGGGAGACCCAGTACTTC.

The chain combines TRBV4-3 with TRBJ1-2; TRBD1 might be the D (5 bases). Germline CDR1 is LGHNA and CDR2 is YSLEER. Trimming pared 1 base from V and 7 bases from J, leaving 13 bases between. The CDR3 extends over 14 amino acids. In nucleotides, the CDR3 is TGCGCCAGCAGCCAAGTAGGGAAGGGGCCTGGCTACACCTTC. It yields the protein CASSQVGKGPGYTF.

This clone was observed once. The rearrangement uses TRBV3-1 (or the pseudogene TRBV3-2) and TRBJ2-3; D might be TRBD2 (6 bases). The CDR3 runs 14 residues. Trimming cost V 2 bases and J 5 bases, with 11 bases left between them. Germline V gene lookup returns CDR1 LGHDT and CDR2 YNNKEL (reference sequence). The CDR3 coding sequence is TGTGCCAGCAGCCAACCCTCCGGGGGAGATACGCAGTATTTT. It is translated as CASSQPSGGDTQYF.

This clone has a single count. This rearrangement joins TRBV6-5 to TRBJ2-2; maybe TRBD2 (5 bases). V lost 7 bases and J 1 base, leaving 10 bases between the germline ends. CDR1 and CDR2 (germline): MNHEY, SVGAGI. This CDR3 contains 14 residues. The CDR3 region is CASIGEGNTGELFF. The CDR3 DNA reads TGTGCCAGCATCGGAGAGGGGAACACCGGGGAGCTGTTTTTT.

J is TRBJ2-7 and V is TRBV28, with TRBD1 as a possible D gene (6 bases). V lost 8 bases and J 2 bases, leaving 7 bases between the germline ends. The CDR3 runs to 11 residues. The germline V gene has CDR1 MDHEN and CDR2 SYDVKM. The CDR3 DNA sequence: TGTGCCAGCGAGGGGGCCTACGAGCAGTACTTC. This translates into CASEGAYEQYF.

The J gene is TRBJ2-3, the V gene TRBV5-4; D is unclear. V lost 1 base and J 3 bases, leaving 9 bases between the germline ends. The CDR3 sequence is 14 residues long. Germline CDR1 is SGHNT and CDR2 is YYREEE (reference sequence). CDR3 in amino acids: CASSLKVGTDTQYF. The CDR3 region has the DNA TGTGCCAGCAGCTTGAAAGTCGGGACAGATACGCAGTATTTT.

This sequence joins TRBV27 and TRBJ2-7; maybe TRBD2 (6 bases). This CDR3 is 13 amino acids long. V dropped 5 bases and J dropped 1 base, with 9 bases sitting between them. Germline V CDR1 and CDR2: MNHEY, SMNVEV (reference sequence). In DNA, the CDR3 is TGTGCCAGCAGTCTCCTAGCGTCCTACGAGCAGTACTTC. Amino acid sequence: CASSLLASYEQYF.

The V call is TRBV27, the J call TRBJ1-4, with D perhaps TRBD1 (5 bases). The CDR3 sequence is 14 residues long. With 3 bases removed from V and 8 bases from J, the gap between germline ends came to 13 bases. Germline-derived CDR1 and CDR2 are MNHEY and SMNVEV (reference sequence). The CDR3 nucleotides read TGTGCCAGCAGTTTGGGGGGTGGGAAGGAAAAACTGTTTTTT. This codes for CASSLGGGKEKLFF.

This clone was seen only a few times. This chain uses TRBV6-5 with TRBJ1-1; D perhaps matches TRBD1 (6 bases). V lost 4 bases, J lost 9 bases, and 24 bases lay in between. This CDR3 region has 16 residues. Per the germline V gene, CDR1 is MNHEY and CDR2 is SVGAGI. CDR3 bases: TGTGCCAGCAGTTCCTCTCGACAGGCCGACACACTCCAAGCTTTCTTT. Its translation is CASSSSRQADTLQAFF.

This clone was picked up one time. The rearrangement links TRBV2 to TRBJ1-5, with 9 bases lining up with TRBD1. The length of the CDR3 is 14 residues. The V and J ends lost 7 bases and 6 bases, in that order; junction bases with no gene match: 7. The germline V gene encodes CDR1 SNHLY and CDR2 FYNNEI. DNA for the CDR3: TGTGCCAGCAACCCGGGACAGGGTCCTCAGCCCCAGCATTTT. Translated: CASNPGQGPQPQHF.

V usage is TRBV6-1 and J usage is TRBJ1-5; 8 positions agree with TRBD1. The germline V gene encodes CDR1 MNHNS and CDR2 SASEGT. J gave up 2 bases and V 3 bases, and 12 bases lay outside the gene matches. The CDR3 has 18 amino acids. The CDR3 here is CASSEVVFGTGRNQPQHF. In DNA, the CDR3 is TGTGCCAGCAGTGAGGTAGTGTTCGGGACAGGACGCAATCAGCCCCAGCATTTT.

As DNA, the CDR3 is TGTGCCAGCGACGGACGGGAGGCCCCAGATACGCAGTATTTT. It specifies CASDGREAPDTQYF. The chain combines TRBV6-6 with TRBJ2-3, with 7 bases identical to TRBD2. Germline V gives CDR1 MNHNY, CDR2 SVGAGI (reference sequence). V dropped 8 bases and J dropped 4; count of bases not matched to a gene: 9. The CDR3 totals 14 residues.

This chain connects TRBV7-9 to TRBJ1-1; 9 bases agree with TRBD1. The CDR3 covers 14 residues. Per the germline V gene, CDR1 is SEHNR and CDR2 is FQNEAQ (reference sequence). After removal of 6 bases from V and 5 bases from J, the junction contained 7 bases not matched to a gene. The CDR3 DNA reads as TGTGCCAGCAGACCCAAACAGGGGGCAACTGAAGCTTTCTTT. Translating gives CASRPKQGATEAFF.